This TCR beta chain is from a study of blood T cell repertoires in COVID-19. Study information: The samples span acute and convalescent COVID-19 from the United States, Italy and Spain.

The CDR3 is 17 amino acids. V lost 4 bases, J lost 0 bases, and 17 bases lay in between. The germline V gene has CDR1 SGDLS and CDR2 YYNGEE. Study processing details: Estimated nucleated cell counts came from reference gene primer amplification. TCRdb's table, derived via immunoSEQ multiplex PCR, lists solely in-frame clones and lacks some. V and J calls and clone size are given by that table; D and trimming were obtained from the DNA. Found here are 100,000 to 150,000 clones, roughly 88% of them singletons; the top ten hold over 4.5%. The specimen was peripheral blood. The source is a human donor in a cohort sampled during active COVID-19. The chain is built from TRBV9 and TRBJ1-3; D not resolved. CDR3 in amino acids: CASSSQLDSYSGNTIYF. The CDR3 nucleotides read TGTGCCAGCAGCTCCCAATTGGACTCGTACTCTGGAAACACCATATATTTT.